This T cell receptor beta chain appears in the sequencing data of a study of cytomegalovirus exposure and HLA in healthy donors. Study details: As released early, the data held 75 million to 90 million unique TCRs from HLA-typed donors. General study results and limits: A reported reduction in N-insertions relative to the roughly 640-donor mean was seen in an Asian-associated ancestry cluster in a later analysis.

Nominally healthy donors provided the samples, though records likely missed some immune exposures. Points on this clone: Its specificity is not known.

Per the germline V gene, CDR1 is SGDLS and CDR2 is YYNGEE. V lost 0 bases, J lost 0 bases, and 13 bases lay in between. This CDR3 has 16 amino acids. A multiplex PCR was run with 60 Vbeta primers and 13 Jbeta primers. Produced via immunoSEQ multiplex PCR; TCRdb's table is partial and in-frame only. The table includes 200,000 or so clones, approximately 80% detected once. This receptor was identified in a girl aged 5-17 years in good health and CMV-seronegative. The specimen was PBMCs. The chain employs TRBV9 and TRBJ2-7; D remains unclear. The CDR3 loop reads CASSVAGSPSSYEQYF. CDR3 nucleotides: TGTGCCAGCAGCGTAGCTGGCAGTCCAAGCTCCTACGAGCAGTACTTC.